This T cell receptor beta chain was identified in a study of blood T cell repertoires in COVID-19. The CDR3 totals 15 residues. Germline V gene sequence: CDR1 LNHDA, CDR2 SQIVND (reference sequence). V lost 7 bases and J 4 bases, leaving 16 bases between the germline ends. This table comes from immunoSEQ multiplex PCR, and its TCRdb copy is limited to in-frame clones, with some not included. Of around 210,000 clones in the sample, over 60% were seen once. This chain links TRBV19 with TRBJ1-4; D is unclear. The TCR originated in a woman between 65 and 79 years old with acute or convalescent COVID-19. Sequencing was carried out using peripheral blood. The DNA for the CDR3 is TGTGCCAGTACCGAGATGACGGGTTATAATGAAAAACTGTTTTTT. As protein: CASTEMTGYNEKLFF. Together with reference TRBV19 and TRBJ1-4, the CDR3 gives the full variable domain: DGGITQSPKYLFRKEGQNVTLSCEQNLNHDAMYWYRQDPGQGLRLIYYSQIVNDFQKGDIAEGYSVSREKKESFPLTVTSAQKNPTAFYLCASTEMTGYNEKLFFGSGTQLSVL.